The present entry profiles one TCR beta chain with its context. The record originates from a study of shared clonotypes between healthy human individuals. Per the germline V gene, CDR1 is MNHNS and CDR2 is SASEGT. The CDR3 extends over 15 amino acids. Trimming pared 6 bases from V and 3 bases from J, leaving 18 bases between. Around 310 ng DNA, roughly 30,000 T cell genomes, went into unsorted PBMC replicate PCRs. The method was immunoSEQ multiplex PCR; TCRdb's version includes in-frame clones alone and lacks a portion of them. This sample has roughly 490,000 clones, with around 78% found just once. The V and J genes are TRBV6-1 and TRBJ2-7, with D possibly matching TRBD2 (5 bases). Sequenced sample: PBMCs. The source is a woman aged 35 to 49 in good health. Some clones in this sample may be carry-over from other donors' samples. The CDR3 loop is CASSNRLLVGYEQYF. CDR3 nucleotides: TGTGCCAGCAGCAACCGGTTACTAGTCGGCTACGAGCAGTACTTC.